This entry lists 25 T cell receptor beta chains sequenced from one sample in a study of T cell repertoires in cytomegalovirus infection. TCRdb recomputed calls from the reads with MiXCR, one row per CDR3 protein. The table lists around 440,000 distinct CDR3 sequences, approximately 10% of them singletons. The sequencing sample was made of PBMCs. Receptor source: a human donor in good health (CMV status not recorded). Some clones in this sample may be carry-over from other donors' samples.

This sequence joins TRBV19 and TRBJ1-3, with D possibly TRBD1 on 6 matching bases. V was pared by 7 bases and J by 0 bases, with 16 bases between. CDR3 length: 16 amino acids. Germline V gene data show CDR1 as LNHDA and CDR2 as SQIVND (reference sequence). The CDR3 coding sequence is TGTGCCAGTACTCCTGGGGGCCAAAGCTCTGGAAACACCATATATTTT. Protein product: CASTPGGQSSGNTIYF.

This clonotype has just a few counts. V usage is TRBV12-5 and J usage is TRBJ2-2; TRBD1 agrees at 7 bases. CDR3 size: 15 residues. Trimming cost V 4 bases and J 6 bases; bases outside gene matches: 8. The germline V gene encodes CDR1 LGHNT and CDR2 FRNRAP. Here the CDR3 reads CASGSGTATPGELFF. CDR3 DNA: TGTGCTAGTGGTTCCGGGACAGCGACTCCCGGGGAGCTGTTTTTT. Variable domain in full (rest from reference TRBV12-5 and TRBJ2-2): DARVTQTPRHKVTEMGQEVTMRCQPILGHNTVFWYRQTMMQGLELLAYFRNRAPLDDSGMPKDRFSAEMPDATLATLKIQPSEPRDSAVYFCASGSGTATPGELFFGEGSRLTVL.

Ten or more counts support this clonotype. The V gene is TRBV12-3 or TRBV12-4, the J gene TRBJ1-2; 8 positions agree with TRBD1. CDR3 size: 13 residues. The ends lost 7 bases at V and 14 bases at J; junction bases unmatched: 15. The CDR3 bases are TGTGCCAGCACCCCTTCAGGGGGCAGGGAGGAAACCTTC. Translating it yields CASTPSGGREETF.

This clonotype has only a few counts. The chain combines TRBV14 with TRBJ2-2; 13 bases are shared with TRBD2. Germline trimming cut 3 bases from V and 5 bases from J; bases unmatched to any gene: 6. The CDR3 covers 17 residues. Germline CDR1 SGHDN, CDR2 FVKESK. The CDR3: CASSQRTSGSLTGELFF. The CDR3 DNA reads TGTGCCAGCAGCCAGCGGACTAGCGGGAGTTTAACCGGGGAGCTGTTTTTT.

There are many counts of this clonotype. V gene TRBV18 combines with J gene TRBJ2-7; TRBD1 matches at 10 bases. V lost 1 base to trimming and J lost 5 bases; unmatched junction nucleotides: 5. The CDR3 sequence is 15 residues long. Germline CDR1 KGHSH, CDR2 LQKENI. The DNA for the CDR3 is TGTGCCAGCTCACCACGGACAGGGGGTTCCCACGAGCAGTACTTC. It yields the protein CASSPRTGGSHEQYF.

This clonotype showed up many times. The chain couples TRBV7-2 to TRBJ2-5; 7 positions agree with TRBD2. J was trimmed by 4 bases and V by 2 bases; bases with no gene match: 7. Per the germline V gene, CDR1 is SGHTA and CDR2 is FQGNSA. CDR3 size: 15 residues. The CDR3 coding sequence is TGTGCCAGCAGCTTACTCTTGTCTAGCGGAGAGACCCAGTACTTC. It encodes CASSLLLSSGETQYF.

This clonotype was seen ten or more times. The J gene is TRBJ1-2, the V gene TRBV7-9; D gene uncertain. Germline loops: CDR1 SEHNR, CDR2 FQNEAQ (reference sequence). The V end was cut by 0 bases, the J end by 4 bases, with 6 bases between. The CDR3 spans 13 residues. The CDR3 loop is CASSLAAGYGYTF. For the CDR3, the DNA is TGTGCCAGCAGCTTAGCGGCTGGCTATGGCTACACCTTC.

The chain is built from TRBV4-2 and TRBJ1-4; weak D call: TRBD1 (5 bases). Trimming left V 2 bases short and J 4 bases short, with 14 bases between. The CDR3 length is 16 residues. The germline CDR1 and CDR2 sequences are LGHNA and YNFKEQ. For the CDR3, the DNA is TGTGCCAGCAGCCAAAACCCCCAGGGAAGTAATGAAAAACTGTTTTTT. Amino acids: CASSQNPQGSNEKLFF.

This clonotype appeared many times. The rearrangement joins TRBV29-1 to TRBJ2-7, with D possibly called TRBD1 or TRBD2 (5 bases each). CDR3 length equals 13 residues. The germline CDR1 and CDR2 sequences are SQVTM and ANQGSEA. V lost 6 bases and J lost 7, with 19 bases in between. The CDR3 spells CSVARRDRGEQYF. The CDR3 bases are TGCAGCGTCGCCCGCCGGGACCGTGGGGAGCAGTACTTC.

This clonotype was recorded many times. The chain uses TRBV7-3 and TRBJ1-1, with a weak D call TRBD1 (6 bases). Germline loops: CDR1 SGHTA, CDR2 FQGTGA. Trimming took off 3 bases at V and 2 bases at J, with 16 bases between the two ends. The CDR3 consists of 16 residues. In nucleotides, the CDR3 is TGTGCCAGCAGCTTCTTGCCCGGGACATTTAACACTGAAGCTTTCTTT. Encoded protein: CASSFLPGTFNTEAFF.

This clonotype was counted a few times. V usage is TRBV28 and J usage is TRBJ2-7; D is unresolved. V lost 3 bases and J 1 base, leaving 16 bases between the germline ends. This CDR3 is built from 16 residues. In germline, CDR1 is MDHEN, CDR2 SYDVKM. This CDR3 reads CASSFPLGPRSYEQYF. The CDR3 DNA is TGTGCCAGCAGTTTTCCTCTCGGGCCGAGATCCTACGAGCAGTACTTC.

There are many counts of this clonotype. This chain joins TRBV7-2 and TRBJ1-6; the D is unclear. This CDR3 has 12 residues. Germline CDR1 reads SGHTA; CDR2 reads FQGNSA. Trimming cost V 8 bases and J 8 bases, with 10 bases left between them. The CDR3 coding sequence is TGTGCCAGCGGCAATTGGGATTCACCCCTCCACTTT. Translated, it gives CASGNWDSPLHF.

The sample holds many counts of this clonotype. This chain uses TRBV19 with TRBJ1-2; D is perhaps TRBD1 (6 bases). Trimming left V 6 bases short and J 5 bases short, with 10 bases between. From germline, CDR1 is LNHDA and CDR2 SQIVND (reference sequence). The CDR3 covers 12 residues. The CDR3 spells CASRPQGYGYTF. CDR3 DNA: TGTGCCAGTAGACCCCAGGGGTATGGCTACACCTTC.

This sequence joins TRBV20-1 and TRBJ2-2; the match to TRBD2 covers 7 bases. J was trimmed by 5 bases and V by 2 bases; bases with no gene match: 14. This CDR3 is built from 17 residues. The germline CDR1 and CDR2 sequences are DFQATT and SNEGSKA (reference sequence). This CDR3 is CSARRPLSEGGTGELFF. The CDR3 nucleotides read TGCAGTGCTAGACGCCCCCTTAGCGAGGGAGGGACCGGGGAGCTGTTTTTT.

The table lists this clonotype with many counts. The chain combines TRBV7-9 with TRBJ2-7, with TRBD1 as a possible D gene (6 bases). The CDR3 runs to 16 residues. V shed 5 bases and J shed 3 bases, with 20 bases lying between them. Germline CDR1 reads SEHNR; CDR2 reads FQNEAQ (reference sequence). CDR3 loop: CASSQAAGTPFYEQYF. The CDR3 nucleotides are TGTGCCAGCAGCCAAGCGGCAGGGACACCCTTCTACGAGCAGTACTTC.

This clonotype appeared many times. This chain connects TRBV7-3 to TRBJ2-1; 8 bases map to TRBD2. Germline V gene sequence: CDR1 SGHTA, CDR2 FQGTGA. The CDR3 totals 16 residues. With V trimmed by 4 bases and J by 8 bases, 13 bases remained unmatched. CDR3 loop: CASSYNGGGSWDEQFF. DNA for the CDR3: TGTGCCAGCAGCTACAACGGGGGGGGTAGTTGGGATGAGCAGTTCTTC.

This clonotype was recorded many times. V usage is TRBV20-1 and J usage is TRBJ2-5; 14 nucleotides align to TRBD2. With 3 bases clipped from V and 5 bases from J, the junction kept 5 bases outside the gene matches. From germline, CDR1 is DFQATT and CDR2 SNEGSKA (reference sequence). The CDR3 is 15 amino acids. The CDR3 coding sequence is TGCAGTGCTAGGGGGGGGACTAGCGGGAGTGAGACCCAGTACTTC. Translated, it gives CSARGGTSGSETQYF.

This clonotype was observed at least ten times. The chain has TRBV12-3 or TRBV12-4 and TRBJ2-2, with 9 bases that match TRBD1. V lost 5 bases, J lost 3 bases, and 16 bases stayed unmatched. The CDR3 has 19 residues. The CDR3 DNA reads TGTGCCAGCAGTCCCCCGGGACAGGGTTTCGTCCCCTACACCGGGGAGCTGTTTTTT. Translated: CASSPPGQGFVPYTGELFF.

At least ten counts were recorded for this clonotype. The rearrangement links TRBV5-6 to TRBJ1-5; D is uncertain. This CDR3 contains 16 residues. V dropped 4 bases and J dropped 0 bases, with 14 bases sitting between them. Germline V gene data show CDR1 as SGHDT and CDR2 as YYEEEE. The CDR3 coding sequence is TGTGCCAGCAGCCGCAGGATGTCGTATAGCAATCAGCCCCAGCATTTT. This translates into CASSRRMSYSNQPQHF.

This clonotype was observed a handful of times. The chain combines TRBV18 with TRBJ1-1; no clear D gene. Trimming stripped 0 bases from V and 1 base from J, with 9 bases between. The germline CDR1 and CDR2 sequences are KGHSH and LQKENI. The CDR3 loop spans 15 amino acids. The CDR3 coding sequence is TGTGCCAGCTCACCACCAGGATCTGGGAACACTGAAGCTTTCTTT. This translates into CASSPPGSGNTEAFF.

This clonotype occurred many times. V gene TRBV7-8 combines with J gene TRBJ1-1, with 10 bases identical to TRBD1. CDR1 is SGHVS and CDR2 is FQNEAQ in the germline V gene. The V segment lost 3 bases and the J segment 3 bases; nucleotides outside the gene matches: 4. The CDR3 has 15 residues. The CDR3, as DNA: TGTGCCAGCAGCTTGACAGGGGGCGGGGACACTGAAGCTTTCTTT. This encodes CASSLTGGGDTEAFF.

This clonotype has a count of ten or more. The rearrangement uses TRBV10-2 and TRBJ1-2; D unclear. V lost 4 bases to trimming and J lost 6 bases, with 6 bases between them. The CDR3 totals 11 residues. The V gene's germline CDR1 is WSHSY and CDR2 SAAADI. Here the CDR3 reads CASSVGDGYTF. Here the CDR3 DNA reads TGCGCCAGCAGTGTTGGGGATGGCTACACCTTC.

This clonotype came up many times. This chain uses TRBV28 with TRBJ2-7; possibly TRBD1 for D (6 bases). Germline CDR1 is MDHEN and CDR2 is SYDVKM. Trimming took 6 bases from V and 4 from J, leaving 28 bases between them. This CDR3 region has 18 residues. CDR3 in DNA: TGTGCCAGCAGCCTACTTCTCCCTACAGGGCCCAAGGGGTACGAGCAGTACTTC. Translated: CASSLLLPTGPKGYEQYF. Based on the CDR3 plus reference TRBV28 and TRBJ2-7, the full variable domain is DVKVTQSSRYLVKRTGEKVFLECVQDMDHENMFWYRQDPGLGLRLIYFSYDVKMKEKGDIPEGYSVSREKKERFSLILESASTNQTSMYLCASSLLLPTGPKGYEQYFGPGTRLTVT.

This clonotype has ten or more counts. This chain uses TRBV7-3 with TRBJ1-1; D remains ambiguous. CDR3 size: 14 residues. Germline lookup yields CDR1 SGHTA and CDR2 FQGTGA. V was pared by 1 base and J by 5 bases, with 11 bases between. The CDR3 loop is CASSLKVAGTEAFF. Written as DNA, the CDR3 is TGTGCCAGCAGCTTAAAGGTTGCAGGAACTGAAGCTTTCTTT.

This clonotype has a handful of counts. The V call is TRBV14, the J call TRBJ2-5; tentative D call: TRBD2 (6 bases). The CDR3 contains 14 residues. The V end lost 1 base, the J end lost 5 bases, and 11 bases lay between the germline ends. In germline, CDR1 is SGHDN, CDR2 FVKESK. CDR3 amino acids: CASSQGGNKETQYF. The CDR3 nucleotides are TGTGCCAGCAGCCAAGGCGGGAACAAGGAGACCCAGTACTTC.